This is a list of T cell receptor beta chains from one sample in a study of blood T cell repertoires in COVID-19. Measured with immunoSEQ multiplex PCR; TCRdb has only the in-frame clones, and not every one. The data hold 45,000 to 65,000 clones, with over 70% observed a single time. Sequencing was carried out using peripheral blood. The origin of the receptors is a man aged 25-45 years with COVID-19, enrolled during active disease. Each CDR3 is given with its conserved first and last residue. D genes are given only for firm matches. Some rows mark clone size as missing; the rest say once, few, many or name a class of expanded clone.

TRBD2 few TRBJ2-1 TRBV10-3 CAISELAGADNEQFF TGTGCCATCAGTGAGCTAGCGGGAGCGGACAATGAGCAGTTCTTC
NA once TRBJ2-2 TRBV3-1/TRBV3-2 CASSQDVGRFANTGELFF TGTGCCAGCAGCCAAGATGTGGGGCGGTTCGCGAACACCGGGGAGCTGTTTTTT
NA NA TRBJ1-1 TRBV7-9 CASSQVVGYTEAFF TGTGCCAGCAGCCAGGTAGTGGGTTACACTGAAGCTTTCTTT
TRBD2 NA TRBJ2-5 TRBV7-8 CASSLTSGSETQYF TGTGCCAGCAGCCTCACTAGCGGGAGCGAGACCCAGTACTTC
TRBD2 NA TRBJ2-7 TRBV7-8 CASSLRLAGSYEQYF TGTGCCAGCAGCCTCAGACTAGCGGGCTCCTACGAGCAGTACTTC
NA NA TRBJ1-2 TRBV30 CAWSVQGYYGYTF TGTGCCTGGAGTGTCCAGGGCTACTATGGCTACACCTTC
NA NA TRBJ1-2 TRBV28 CASSERQDGYTF TGTGCCAGCAGTGAAAGGCAGGATGGCTACACCTTC
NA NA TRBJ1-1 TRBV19 CASSADRLYTEAFF TGTGCCAGTAGTGCCGACAGGTTGTACACTGAAGCTTTCTTT
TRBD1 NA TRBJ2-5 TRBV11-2 CASSLDLGRQGKETQYF TGTGCCAGCAGCTTAGATCTGGGGCGACAGGGGAAAGAGACCCAGTACTTC
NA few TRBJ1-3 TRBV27 CASSLRGEAGNTIYF TGTGCCAGCAGTCTCCGGGGGGAAGCTGGAAACACCATATATTTT
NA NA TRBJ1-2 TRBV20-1 CSASRAQVGYTF TGCAGTGCTAGTCGCGCACAGGTTGGCTACACCTTC
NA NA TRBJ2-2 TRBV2 CASKIAGSNTGELFF TGTGCCAGCAAGATCGCGGGGTCGAACACCGGGGAGCTGTTTTTT
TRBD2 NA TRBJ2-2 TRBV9 CASSASGLAGGWSGELFF TGTGCCAGCAGCGCAAGTGGACTAGCGGGAGGGTGGTCCGGGGAGCTGTTTTTT
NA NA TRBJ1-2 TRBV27 CASSLRGENYGYTF TGTGCCAGCAGTTTAAGGGGCGAAAACTATGGCTACACCTTC
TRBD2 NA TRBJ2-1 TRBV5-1 CASKRTSGNNEQFF TGCGCCAGCAAACGGACTAGCGGAAACAATGAGCAGTTCTTC
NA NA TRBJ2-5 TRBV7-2 CASRPSLQPRETQYF TGTGCCAGCAGGCCCTCGCTACAACCCAGGGAGACCCAGTACTTC
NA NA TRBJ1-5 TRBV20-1 CSASKRLNQPQHF TGCAGTGCTAGTAAAAGACTAAATCAGCCCCAGCATTTT
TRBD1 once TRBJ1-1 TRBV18 CASSLGQGEAFF TGTGCCAGCTCACTCGGACAGGGAGAAGCTTTCTTT
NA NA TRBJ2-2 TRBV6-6 CASRRLVDTGELFF TGTGCCAGCAGGAGACTAGTGGACACCGGGGAGCTGTTTTTT
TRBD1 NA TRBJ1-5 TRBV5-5 CASSLQGNNQPQHF TGTGCCAGCAGCTTACAGGGGAACAATCAGCCCCAGCATTTT
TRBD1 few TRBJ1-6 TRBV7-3 CASSCPGTGASPLHF TGTGCCAGCAGCTGCCCCGGGACAGGGGCTTCACCCCTCCACTTT
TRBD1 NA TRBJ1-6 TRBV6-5 CASRIDRAGNSPLHF TGTGCCAGCAGGATAGACAGGGCGGGTAATTCACCCCTCCACTTT
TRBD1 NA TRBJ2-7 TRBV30 CAWRAGQVTYEQYF TGTGCCTGGAGGGCAGGACAGGTCACCTACGAGCAGTACTTC
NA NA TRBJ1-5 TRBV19 CASSIMRSNQPQHF TGTGCCAGTAGTATTATGCGGAGCAATCAGCCCCAGCATTTT
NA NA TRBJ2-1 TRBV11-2 CASSLGQNNEQFF TGTGCCAGCAGCTTAGGGCAGAACAATGAGCAGTTCTTC